This T cell receptor beta chain was sequenced during a study of T cells in Graves' hyperthyroidism and ophthalmopathy. General study findings and limits: Before onset, by a median of approximately 6.8 months, the model predicted ophthalmopathy. Blood shared most expanded thyroid clonotypes above 0.001.

Fresh peripheral blood, 9.5 to 10 ml of it, supplied the PBMCs. Amplified TCR beta CDR3 regions came from RNA transcripts. During a first-round RT-PCR of the TCR CDR3, the HTBI primer set was used. TCRdb re-called the multiplex PCR reads through MiXCR, storing one row per CDR3 protein. The sample consists of roughly 500,000 distinct CDR3 sequences, about 15% of them appearing once. Of note for this clonotype: The antigen is not known. At one end, the junction sequence differs from germline, possibly due to a read error.

Looked up from germline, CDR1 is SGHTA and CDR2 is FQGNSA. The CDR3 loop spans 11 amino acids. The receptor's source is a woman in her 30s with Graves' hyperthyroidism that later progressed to Graves' ophthalmopathy. Sample: blood. V usage is TRBV7-2 and J usage is TRBJ2-1; D remains unclear. The CDR3 here is CASFYLCEQCF. CDR3 sequence (DNA): TGTGCCAGCTTTTACCTGTGTGAGCAGTGCTTC.